This passage covers 27 T cell receptor beta chains from one sample sequenced in a study of T-cell memory formation after mild COVID-19. TCRdb called the 5' RACE reads again in MiXCR, with one record for every CDR3 protein. The table lists roughly 500,000 distinct CDR3 sequences, roughly 20% of them singletons. Material for sequencing was PBMCs or a T cell subset sorted from them (not recorded which). These receptors were obtained from an adult woman who had mild COVID-19 (a few samples of this study predate the infection). Cell type and time point are not known.

This clonotype was seen a handful of times. This sequence joins TRBV5-1 and TRBJ2-6; D ambiguous. The CDR3 extends over 16 amino acids. CDR1 is SGHRS, CDR2 YFSETQ, per germline. The V end lost 6 bases, the J end lost 4 bases, and 17 bases lay between the germline ends. The CDR3 reads CASNLSPTGGANVLTF. The CDR3 DNA follows: TGCGCCAGCAATTTGAGCCCGACGGGCGGGGCCAACGTCCTGACTTTC.

V gene TRBV29-1 combines with J gene TRBJ2-7; TRBD1 agrees at 7 bases. The CDR3 has 12 residues. V shed 4 bases, J shed 3 bases, and the junction held 3 bases outside the gene matches. CDR1 and CDR2 (germline): SQVTM, ANQGSEA. CDR3 DNA: TGCAGCGTTGTCGGGACAGTCTACGAGCAGTACTTC. Amino acid sequence: CSVVGTVYEQYF.

The CDR3 bases are TGTGCCAGCAGTTTGGGTAGGGGGCAAGATGAGCAGTTCTTC. Translating gives CASSLGRGQDEQFF. This chain uses TRBV6-6 with TRBJ2-1, with 7 bases identical to TRBD1. J lost 8 bases, V lost 4 bases, and 8 bases had no gene match. The germline CDR1 and CDR2 sequences are MNHNY and SVGAGI (reference sequence). CDR3 length: 14 amino acids.

There are a few counts of this clonotype. V and J are TRBV11-2 and TRBJ2-7, with D possibly TRBD1 on 6 matching bases. CDR1 is SGHAT and CDR2 is FQNNGV in the germline V gene. This CDR3 has 13 amino acids. Trimming removed 4 bases at V and 5 bases at J, with 12 bases between. CDR3 loop: CASSSRTENEQYF. As DNA, the CDR3 is TGTGCCAGCAGCTCCCGGACAGAGAACGAGCAGTACTTC.

This chain connects TRBV21-1 to TRBJ2-7. TRBV21-1 is described as a pseudogene. This CDR3 contains 12 residues. CDR3 loop: CASRGEPYEQYF. The CDR3 DNA reads as TGTGCCAGCCGGGGGGAGCCCTACGAGCAGTACTTC.

In nucleotides, the CDR3 is TGTGCCAGCAGCCCCTGGATCGCGGGCACAGATACGCAGTATTTT. Encoded protein: CASSPWIAGTDTQYF. The V gene is TRBV12-3 or TRBV12-4, the J gene TRBJ2-3; the D is unclear. V was trimmed by 6 bases and J by 1 base, leaving 14 bases between them. This CDR3 comprises 15 residues.

The chain joins TRBV4-1 to TRBJ2-2; 9 nucleotides line up with TRBD2. CDR3 length: 17 amino acids. With 1 base clipped from V and 1 base from J, the junction kept 4 bases outside the gene matches. Germline assignment: CDR1 MGHRA and CDR2 YSYEKL. CDR3 nucleotides: TGCGCCAGCAGCCAAGCCTTAGCGGGGGAGAACACCGGGGAGCTGTTTTTT. Translated, it gives CASSQALAGENTGELFF.

The chain is built from TRBV12-3 or TRBV12-4 and TRBJ2-7; the D gene is possibly TRBD2 (6 bases). V lost 6 bases and J 2 bases, leaving 11 bases between the germline ends. The CDR3 sequence is 13 residues long. The CDR3 loop is CASSRLEAYEQYF. The CDR3 bases are TGTGCCAGCAGCAGACTAGAGGCCTACGAGCAGTACTTC.

This rearrangement joins TRBV29-1 to TRBJ1-4; D may be TRBD1 (5 bases). This CDR3 has 11 amino acids. The V end lost 0 bases, the J end lost 10 bases, and 6 bases lay between the germline ends. The germline V gene has CDR1 SQVTM and CDR2 ANQGSEA. The CDR3 DNA is TGCAGCGTTGAAGACCAGGGAAAACTGTTTTTT. Its protein product is CSVEDQGKLFF.

This clonotype was seen only a few times. This rearrangement joins TRBV7-2 to TRBJ2-4; no definite D call. Trimming removed 5 bases at V and 0 bases at J, with 8 bases between. Germline CDR1 SGHTA, CDR2 FQGNSA. The CDR3 loop spans 14 amino acids. This CDR3 reads CASSHDLAKNIQYF. The CDR3 DNA follows: TGTGCCAGCAGCCACGATTTAGCCAAAAACATTCAGTACTTC.

The V gene is TRBV20-1, the J gene TRBJ2-3; D is unclear. This CDR3 contains 14 residues. Trimming pared 6 bases from V and 2 bases from J, leaving 15 bases between. The germline V gene encodes CDR1 DFQATT and CDR2 SNEGSKA (reference sequence). This CDR3 is CSAPPPVSTDTQYF. The CDR3 nucleotides are TGCAGTGCCCCACCACCGGTTTCCACAGATACGCAGTATTTT.

The J gene is TRBJ2-7, the V gene TRBV3-1; D is possibly TRBD1 (5 bases). Germline CDR1 and CDR2: LGHDT and YNNKEL (reference sequence). The length of the CDR3 is 14 residues. V dropped 2 bases and J dropped 3 bases, with 11 bases sitting between them. DNA for the CDR3: TGTGCCAGCAGCCAATCCGACAGCTACTACGAGCAGTACTTC. Its translation: CASSQSDSYYEQYF.

The rearrangement joins TRBV24-1 to TRBJ2-5; TRBD2 aligns across 10 bases. CDR1 is KGHDR and CDR2 is SFDVKD in the germline V gene. This CDR3 is built from 19 residues. Trimming at V came to 0 bases and at J to 0 bases, leaving 9 bases not matched to a gene. The CDR3 region has the DNA TGTGCCACCAGTGATTTGTGGTCTAGCGGGGGAACTCACCAAGAGACCCAGTACTTC. Encoded protein: CATSDLWSSGGTHQETQYF.

This clonotype was counted only a few times. The chain is built from TRBV5-6 and TRBJ2-1; 8 bases match TRBD1. This CDR3 contains 16 residues. CDR1 and CDR2 from the germline V gene are SGHDT and YYEEEE. With 4 bases clipped from V and 4 bases from J, the junction kept 10 bases outside the gene matches. This chain's CDR3 is CASSPIFGTGYNEQFF. The DNA for the CDR3 is TGTGCCAGCAGCCCAATTTTTGGGACAGGTTACAATGAGCAGTTCTTC.

This clonotype was seen a few times. J is TRBJ2-5 and V is TRBV14; 9 bases agree with TRBD2. Trimming took 0 bases from V and 2 from J; bases not matched to a gene: 13. This CDR3 has 19 amino acids. Germline V CDR1 and CDR2: SGHDN, FVKESK. CDR3 in DNA: TGTGCCAGCAGCCAAGATTCGACTGGACGGACTAGCGAGCAAGAGACCCAGTACTTC. It is translated as CASSQDSTGRTSEQETQYF.

Of note for this clonotype: This may stem from a read error, because a much larger clone lies one nucleotide away. The chain couples TRBV7-9 to TRBJ2-7; 11 bases match TRBD1. V trimming: 5 bases; J trimming: 6 bases; junction bases outside the gene matches: 3. CDR3 length: 13 residues. Looked up from germline, CDR1 is SEHNR and CDR2 is FQNEAQ (reference sequence). CDR3 DNA: TGTGCCAGCAGCAGGACAGGGGGCTTCGAGCAGTACTTC. Protein sequence: CASSRTGGFEQYF.

The chain recombines TRBV7-3 with TRBJ2-2; the D call may be TRBD1 or TRBD2 (5 bases each). V lost 5 bases, J lost 0 bases, and 13 bases lay in between. The CDR3 spans 16 residues. CDR1 and CDR2 (germline): SGHTA, FQGTGA. CDR3 loop: CASSPRGTANTGELFF. The CDR3 DNA reads as TGTGCCAGCAGCCCCCGTGGGACCGCGAACACCGGGGAGCTGTTTTTT.

This clonotype was seen more than once but under ten times. The chain carries TRBV6-5 and TRBJ1-6, with D uncertain. The ends were cut back, 6 bases at V and 9 bases at J, with 12 bases in the middle. The CDR3 is 13 amino acids. Germline V gene lookup returns CDR1 MNHEY and CDR2 SVGAGI. CDR3 residues: CASRFRGISPLHF. The CDR3 DNA is TGTGCCAGCAGGTTTAGAGGGATTTCACCCCTCCACTTT.

This clonotype was found a few times. The chain links TRBV5-1 to TRBJ2-4; 9 bases match TRBD1. The V and J ends lost 0 bases and 6 bases, in that order; junction bases with no gene match: 1. Germline V lookup: CDR1 SGHRS, CDR2 YFSETQ. The length of the CDR3 is 14 residues. CDR3 nucleotide sequence: TGCGCCAGCAGCTTGGGGGGACAGGGAAACATTCAGTACTTC. As protein: CASSLGGQGNIQYF.

Worth noting for this clonotype: A read error is possible here, since a much larger clone lies one base away. The J gene is TRBJ2-7, the V gene TRBV20-1; 9 nucleotides agree with TRBD1. Germline-derived CDR1 and CDR2 are DFQATT and SNEGSKA (reference sequence). The CDR3 length is 15 residues. DNA for the CDR3: TGCAGGGCCCGCTCCCGGGACAGGGCGTCCTACGAGCAGTACTTC. Translation: CRARSRDRASYEQYF.

This clonotype was counted at least ten times. The chain joins TRBV7-9 to TRBJ1-3; no firm D call. This CDR3 comprises 16 residues. V lost 5 bases to trimming and J lost 0 bases, with 14 bases between them. Germline CDR1 and CDR2: SEHNR and FQNEAQ (reference sequence). DNA for the CDR3: TGTGCCAGCAGCGAAAAAAGACGGGTCTCTGGAAACACCATATATTTT. Protein sequence: CASSEKRRVSGNTIYF.

The chain is built from TRBV27 and TRBJ2-1; D is uncertain. V lost 0 bases, J lost 4 bases, and 13 bases lay in between. CDR3 length: 16 amino acids. CDR1 is MNHEY and CDR2 is SMNVEV in the germline V gene (reference sequence). The CDR3 DNA sequence: TGTGCCAGCAGTTTATCGAGTCGCCGAACTTACAATGAGCAGTTCTTC. Residues: CASSLSSRRTYNEQFF.

J is TRBJ1-4 and V is TRBV29-1; D possibly corresponds to TRBD1 (6 bases). This CDR3 region has 13 residues. Germline CDR1 is SQVTM and CDR2 is ANQGSEA. V was pared by 7 bases and J by 0 bases, with 9 bases between. The CDR3 DNA sequence: TGCAGCGCCAGGGGAGCAACTAATGAAAAACTGTTTTTT. It encodes CSARGATNEKLFF.

This clonotype was picked up many times. The gene calls are TRBV5-1 and TRBJ2-3; the match to TRBD2 covers 14 bases. The CDR3 consists of 16 residues. CDR1 and CDR2 from the germline V gene are SGHRS and YFSETQ. Unmatched junction bases numbered 4, after V lost 4 bases and J lost 3 bases. Here the CDR3 reads CASSVTSGGVTDTQYF. CDR3 sequence (DNA): TGCGCCAGCAGCGTGACTAGCGGGGGGGTTACAGATACGCAGTATTTT. The full variable domain, in which reference TRBV5-1 and TRBJ2-3 provide the parts outside the CDR3, is KAGVTQTPRYLIKTRGQQVTLSCSPISGHRSVSWYQQTPGQGLQFLFEYFSETQRNKGNFPGRFSGRQFSNSRSEMNVSTLELGDSALYLCASSVTSGGVTDTQYFGPGTRLTVL.

The J gene is TRBJ1-1, the V gene TRBV7-3; D remains ambiguous. The length of the CDR3 is 14 residues. Germline V gene lookup returns CDR1 SGHTA and CDR2 FQGTGA. V was cut by 1 base and J by 0 bases, with 6 bases left in between. The CDR3 region is CASSLSELNTEAFF. The CDR3 nucleotides are TGTGCCAGCAGCTTAAGTGAGTTGAACACTGAAGCTTTCTTT.

This clonotype was picked up a small number of times. The rearrangement links TRBV7-9 to TRBJ1-2, with D perhaps TRBD1 (5 bases). Per the germline V gene, CDR1 is SEHNR and CDR2 is FQNEAQ (reference sequence). Trimming removed 3 bases at V and 4 bases at J, with 15 bases between. The CDR3 extends over 15 amino acids. The CDR3 coding sequence is TGTGCCAGCAGCTTGGAAGGGACCCCCGCCTATGGCTACACCTTC. Translated: CASSLEGTPAYGYTF.

The chain joins TRBV12-3 or TRBV12-4 to TRBJ2-2; D possibly corresponds to TRBD2 (5 bases). This CDR3 spans 13 amino acids. The V end was cut by 8 bases, the J end by 6 bases, with 13 bases between. CDR3 DNA: TGTGCCAGCCTATATTCCGGGGCCGGGGAGCTGTTTTTT. Translating gives CASLYSGAGELFF.